This T cell receptor (beta chain) was recorded in a study of blood T cell repertoires in COVID-19. Across the whole study: In each case, the material was cDNA or gDNA derived from T cells, B-cell-depleted T cells, or PBMCs.

With 2 bases removed from V and 8 bases from J, the gap between germline ends came to 16 bases. Germline-derived CDR1 and CDR2 are LGHDT and YNNKEL (reference sequence). This CDR3 is built from 15 residues. This clone was observed a handful of times. As processed by the authors: Estimates of nucleated cell counts were drawn from the amplification of reference gene primers. Generated by immunoSEQ multiplex PCR, the TCRdb table keeps only in-frame clones and is missing some. That table gives V, J and clone size, and the DNA gave D and trimming. The sample yields 250,000 to 400,000 clones, roughly 87% seen once.

The chain is built from TRBV3-1 (or the pseudogene TRBV3-2) and TRBJ2-4, with TRBD2 as a possible D gene (5 bases). This sequence originates from a man aged 50 or older with active or convalescent COVID-19. The sample comprised peripheral blood. CDR3 bases: TGTGCCAGCAGCCAACCCTACGGGGAAAAGGACATTCAGTACTTC. It yields the protein CASSQPYGEKDIQYF.